This section outlines one TCR beta chain sequence together with its context. CDR1 and CDR2 (germline): LNHNV, YYDKDF (reference sequence). This CDR3 region has 18 residues. V was clipped by 3 bases and J by 4 bases; unmatched bases: 13. Produced via immunoSEQ multiplex PCR; TCRdb's table is partial and in-frame only. The sample gives some 290,000 clones, roughly 80% of which show up once; under 5.5% is in the top ten. The data originate from a study of blood T cell repertoires in COVID-19. The wider study: The analysed material was cDNA or gDNA that came from T cells, B-cell-depleted T cells, or PBMCs.

V and J are TRBV15 and TRBJ2-7; TRBD2 matches 12 bases. The source is a man between 60 and 70 years old who had recovered from COVID-19. Material for sequencing was peripheral blood. The DNA for the CDR3 is TGTGCCACCAGCAGTAGTCTAGCGGGAGGGCCTGGGACTTACGAGCAGTACTTC. Translating it yields CATSSSLAGGPGTYEQYF.